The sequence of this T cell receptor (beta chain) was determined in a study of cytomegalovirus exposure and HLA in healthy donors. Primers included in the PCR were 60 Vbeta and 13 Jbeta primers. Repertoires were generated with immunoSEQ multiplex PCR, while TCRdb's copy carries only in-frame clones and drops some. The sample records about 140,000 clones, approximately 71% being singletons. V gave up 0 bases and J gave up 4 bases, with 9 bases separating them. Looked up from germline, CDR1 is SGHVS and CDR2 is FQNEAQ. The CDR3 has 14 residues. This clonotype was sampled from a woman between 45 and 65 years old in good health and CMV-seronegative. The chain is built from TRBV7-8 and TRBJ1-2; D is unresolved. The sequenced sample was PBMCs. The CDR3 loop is CASSLALEFYGYTF. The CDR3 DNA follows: TGTGCCAGCAGCTTAGCGTTAGAATTCTATGGCTACACCTTC.